The clone carrying this T cell receptor beta chain was seen a handful of times. The antigen is undetermined. All of the donors were Caucasians in good health. TCRdb re-called the 5' RACE reads through MiXCR, storing one row per CDR3 protein. This table holds about 280,000 distinct CDR3 sequences, more than 6.5% found once. This sample was taken from a study of identical twins. Study outcomes and limitations: Excess sharing between twins was weaker in beta out-of-frame sequences.

The CDR3 sequence is 13 residues long. Separately, the same data were catalogued under a study of yellow fever vaccine responses in identical twins.

The sequence was obtained from a woman aged 18-29 years in good health. The material sequenced was memory (CD45RO+) T cells sorted from blood. V gene TRBV21-1 combines with J gene TRBJ2-5. TRBV21-1 represents a pseudogene. The CDR3 DNA reads as TGTGCCACATGTTGCCGCCAGGAAGAGACCCAGTACTTC. Translated: CATCCRQEETQYF.